Listed below are T cell receptor beta chains from one sample, sequenced in a study of response to subunit inactivated influenza vaccine. Each CDR3 protein gets one entry after TCRdb re-called the RT-PCR reads with MiXCR. The top ten hold 10% of the sample, which has around 750,000 distinct CDR3 sequences, approximately 22% seen once. Source: PBMCs from blood, taken roughly 5 days after vaccination. The receptors here all came from a man aged 50 or older who received an inactivated influenza vaccine. Each CDR3 is given with its conserved first and last residue. The D gene is left open where the match is weak. Clone size is given for some rows only: seen once, a few or many times, or a class if the clone is expanded.

j_call: TRBJ2-7; clone_size: NA; v_call: TRBV15; d_call: NA; cdr3_nt: TGTGCCACCAGCAGAGATCAACAGGGCTGGAACGAGCAGTACTTC; cdr3_aa: CATSRDQQGWNEQYF
j_call: TRBJ1-1; clone_size: NA; v_call: TRBV29-1; d_call: NA; cdr3_nt: TGCAGCGTTGATGGTCGGATGAACACTGAAGCTTTCTTT; cdr3_aa: CSVDGRMNTEAFF
j_call: TRBJ2-7; clone_size: few; v_call: TRBV13; d_call: NA; cdr3_nt: TGTGCCAGCAGCCGGTTGGGGGGCTACGAGCAGTACTTC; cdr3_aa: CASSRLGGYEQYF
j_call: TRBJ2-7; clone_size: NA; v_call: TRBV11-2; d_call: TRBD1; cdr3_nt: TGTGCCAGCAGCACCAGACAGGGTCGTCCCTACGAGCAGTACTTC; cdr3_aa: CASSTRQGRPYEQYF
j_call: TRBJ2-3; clone_size: few; v_call: TRBV20-1; d_call: NA; cdr3_nt: TGCAGTGCTAGCGGTCCCACAGATACGCAGTATTTT; cdr3_aa: CSASGPTDTQYF
j_call: TRBJ1-1; clone_size: NA; v_call: TRBV6-2/TRBV6-3; d_call: NA; cdr3_nt: TGTGCCAGCAGTTATTTGGCAGACACTGAAGCTTTCTTT; cdr3_aa: CASSYLADTEAFF
j_call: TRBJ2-1; clone_size: NA; v_call: TRBV28; d_call: TRBD1; cdr3_nt: TGTGCCAGCAGTTCCCTCAGGGGGCGGTATTTGTACAATGAGCAGTTCTTC; cdr3_aa: CASSSLRGRYLYNEQFF
j_call: TRBJ2-1; clone_size: NA; v_call: TRBV6-1; d_call: NA; cdr3_nt: TGTGCCAGCAACGATTTGAGCGGCCTCTCCTACAATGAGCAGTTCTTC; cdr3_aa: CASNDLSGLSYNEQFF
j_call: TRBJ1-6; clone_size: few; v_call: TRBV20-1; d_call: TRBD1; cdr3_nt: TGCAGTGCTAGAGGAGGGACAGGGGAGGGAAATTCACCCCTCCACTTT; cdr3_aa: CSARGGTGEGNSPLHF
j_call: TRBJ2-7; clone_size: NA; v_call: TRBV14; d_call: TRBD2; cdr3_nt: TGTGCCAGCAGCCAAAGTCTAGCGGGAGGTGGGCAGTACTTC; cdr3_aa: CASSQSLAGGGQYF
j_call: TRBJ1-2; clone_size: NA; v_call: TRBV29-1; d_call: NA; cdr3_nt: TGCAGCGTTGAAGTGCCGGGCATTAACTATGGCTACACCTTC; cdr3_aa: CSVEVPGINYGYTF
j_call: TRBJ2-2; clone_size: few; v_call: TRBV20-1; d_call: NA; cdr3_nt: TGCAGTGTGGCGGACTCCCCGGCCGGGGAGCTGTTTTTT; cdr3_aa: CSVADSPAGELFF
j_call: TRBJ1-6; clone_size: few; v_call: TRBV25-1; d_call: NA; cdr3_nt: TGTGCCACAACGGGGGAGATGGGGTCACCCCTCCACTTT; cdr3_aa: CATTGEMGSPLHF
j_call: TRBJ1-6; clone_size: few; v_call: TRBV5-1; d_call: TRBD1; cdr3_nt: TGCGCCAGCAGCTCGCAAACAGGGGACAATTCACCCCTCCACTTT; cdr3_aa: CASSSQTGDNSPLHF
j_call: TRBJ2-7; clone_size: many; v_call: TRBV24-1; d_call: NA; cdr3_nt: TGTGCCACCAGCCAAGGGTACGAGCAGTACTTC; cdr3_aa: CATSQGYEQYF
j_call: TRBJ2-3; clone_size: few; v_call: TRBV7-7; d_call: TRBD2; cdr3_nt: TGTGCTAGCAGCTTAAATCCCTATAGCGGGGGGGCCTCGAGGGATACGCAGTATTTT; cdr3_aa: CASSLNPYSGGASRDTQYF
j_call: TRBJ1-5; clone_size: NA; v_call: TRBV12-3/TRBV12-4; d_call: TRBD1; cdr3_nt: TGTGCCAGCAGTTTCGTAGGGGGCGATCAGCCCCAGCATTTT; cdr3_aa: CASSFVGGDQPQHF
j_call: TRBJ2-7; clone_size: many; v_call: TRBV29-1; d_call: TRBD2; cdr3_nt: TGCAGCGTTGTACTAGCGGCCATCTCCTACGAGCAGTACTTC; cdr3_aa: CSVVLAAISYEQYF
j_call: TRBJ2-7; clone_size: NA; v_call: TRBV5-1; d_call: TRBD2; cdr3_nt: TGCGCCAGCAGCTCGCCCCGAGCGGGGCCTTCCTACGAGCAGTACTTC; cdr3_aa: CASSSPRAGPSYEQYF
j_call: TRBJ1-6; clone_size: few; v_call: TRBV9; d_call: NA; cdr3_nt: TGTGCCAGCAGCGTAGCGGCAGGGGTAAATTCACCCCTCCACTTT; cdr3_aa: CASSVAAGVNSPLHF
j_call: TRBJ1-4; clone_size: few; v_call: TRBV4-1; d_call: NA; cdr3_nt: TGCGCCAGCAGCCAGCCGGGTCTTCTCAATGAAAAACTGTTTTTT; cdr3_aa: CASSQPGLLNEKLFF
j_call: TRBJ2-5; clone_size: NA; v_call: TRBV20-1; d_call: NA; cdr3_nt: TGCAGTGCCGTGGTAGGGGCAGAGGGCCAAGAGACCCAGTACTTC; cdr3_aa: CSAVVGAEGQETQYF
j_call: TRBJ2-7; clone_size: few; v_call: TRBV7-8; d_call: NA; cdr3_nt: TGTGCCAGCAGCTTTAGCGGAAAATACGAGCAGTACTTC; cdr3_aa: CASSFSGKYEQYF
j_call: TRBJ2-7; clone_size: NA; v_call: TRBV6-1; d_call: NA; cdr3_nt: TGTGCCAGCAGTGGCCGGACTTTTTCGGGGGAGCAGTACTTC; cdr3_aa: CASSGRTFSGEQYF
j_call: TRBJ2-2; clone_size: NA; v_call: TRBV12-3/TRBV12-4; d_call: NA; cdr3_nt: TGTGCCAGCAGTTTCGGGCCAACTCTCAGGGCCGGGGAGCTGTTTTTT; cdr3_aa: CASSFGPTLRAGELFF
j_call: TRBJ2-7; clone_size: NA; v_call: TRBV27; d_call: NA; cdr3_nt: TGTGCCAGCAGTACCTCGCCGGGACACGGCTGGGAATTC; cdr3_aa: CASSTSPGHGWEF
j_call: TRBJ2-1; clone_size: NA; v_call: TRBV6-4; d_call: NA; cdr3_nt: TGTGCCAGCAGTACGGGACGGGGATACAATGAGCAGTTCTTC; cdr3_aa: CASSTGRGYNEQFF
j_call: TRBJ2-2; clone_size: NA; v_call: TRBV20-1; d_call: TRBD2; cdr3_nt: TGCAGTGCTAATAGGGTAGCGGGGAATCCCCGGGAGCTGTTTTTT; cdr3_aa: CSANRVAGNPRELFF
j_call: TRBJ2-3; clone_size: few; v_call: TRBV9; d_call: TRBD2; cdr3_nt: TGTGCCAGCAGCGTATACGGGACTAGCGGGAGAAACACAGATACGCAGTATTTT; cdr3_aa: CASSVYGTSGRNTDTQYF
j_call: TRBJ2-3; clone_size: few; v_call: TRBV24-1; d_call: TRBD2; cdr3_nt: TGTGCCACCAGTGATTTACGGGAGGTCACAGATACGCAGTATTTT; cdr3_aa: CATSDLREVTDTQYF
j_call: TRBJ2-7; clone_size: NA; v_call: TRBV28; d_call: NA; cdr3_nt: TGTGCCAGTGGAGGGGGAGCCTACGAGCAGTACTTC; cdr3_aa: CASGGGAYEQYF
j_call: TRBJ2-5; clone_size: NA; v_call: TRBV6-5; d_call: TRBD2; cdr3_nt: TGTGCCAGCAGTTACCGGGAGGGGTCAGAGACCCAGTACTTC; cdr3_aa: CASSYREGSETQYF
j_call: TRBJ2-1; clone_size: NA; v_call: TRBV27; d_call: NA; cdr3_nt: TGTGCCAGCATCAAGCGCGGGACGGGCTACAATGAGCAGTTCTTC; cdr3_aa: CASIKRGTGYNEQFF
j_call: TRBJ2-5; clone_size: NA; v_call: TRBV9; d_call: TRBD1; cdr3_nt: TGTGCCAGCAGCGCCCGGGGACAGGGGGGTGAGACCCAGTACTTC; cdr3_aa: CASSARGQGGETQYF
j_call: TRBJ2-1; clone_size: NA; v_call: TRBV12-3/TRBV12-4; d_call: NA; cdr3_nt: TGTGCCAGCGGGAGCGAGCAGTTCTTC; cdr3_aa: CASGSEQFF
j_call: TRBJ2-7; clone_size: NA; v_call: TRBV4-1; d_call: NA; cdr3_nt: TGCGCCAGCAGCCAAGTTGGCCAGGGGAAACGCGAGCAGTACTTC; cdr3_aa: CASSQVGQGKREQYF
j_call: TRBJ2-3; clone_size: once; v_call: TRBV11-3; d_call: NA; cdr3_nt: TGTGCCAGCAGCTTAGGAGGAGGGTTGGGGACGCAGTATTTT; cdr3_aa: CASSLGGGLGTQYF
j_call: TRBJ2-1; clone_size: NA; v_call: TRBV5-1; d_call: NA; cdr3_nt: TGCGCCAGCAGCTTGGCCGCGACTTGGGGGAATGAGCAGTTCTTC; cdr3_aa: CASSLAATWGNEQFF
j_call: TRBJ2-1; clone_size: NA; v_call: TRBV4-1; d_call: NA; cdr3_nt: TGCGCCAGCAGCGTCGGGGCGGGACGATACAATGAGCAGTTCTTC; cdr3_aa: CASSVGAGRYNEQFF
j_call: TRBJ2-3; clone_size: few; v_call: TRBV20-1; d_call: TRBD1; cdr3_nt: TGCAGTGCCTTTCCTCGGGACAGACGAACGGATACGCAGTATTTT; cdr3_aa: CSAFPRDRRTDTQYF
j_call: TRBJ2-3; clone_size: NA; v_call: TRBV20-1; d_call: NA; cdr3_nt: TGCAGTGCTAGAGAGACTGTCATAGATACGCAGTATTTT; cdr3_aa: CSARETVIDTQYF
j_call: TRBJ2-3; clone_size: NA; v_call: TRBV19; d_call: TRBD1; cdr3_nt: TGTGCCAGTAGTATGGGGACAGGGTTATACGATACGCAGTATTTT; cdr3_aa: CASSMGTGLYDTQYF
j_call: TRBJ1-6; clone_size: many; v_call: TRBV12-3/TRBV12-4; d_call: TRBD1; cdr3_nt: TGTGCCAGCAGTTTGGGACAGGATAATTCACCCCTCCACTTT; cdr3_aa: CASSLGQDNSPLHF
j_call: TRBJ2-5; clone_size: NA; v_call: TRBV5-1; d_call: NA; cdr3_nt: TGCGCCAGCAGCTCACTAAACCAAGAGACCCAGTACTTC; cdr3_aa: CASSSLNQETQYF
j_call: TRBJ2-3; clone_size: NA; v_call: TRBV7-9; d_call: TRBD2; cdr3_nt: TGTGCCAGCAGCAGACTAGCGGGAGGGCCTCGCACAGATACGCAGTATTTT; cdr3_aa: CASSRLAGGPRTDTQYF
j_call: TRBJ2-1; clone_size: many; v_call: TRBV5-6; d_call: NA; cdr3_nt: TGTGCCAGCAGTTTAATTAACAATGAGCAGTTCTTC; cdr3_aa: CASSLINNEQFF
j_call: TRBJ2-6; clone_size: NA; v_call: TRBV3-1; d_call: NA; cdr3_nt: TGTGCCAGCAGCCACCCCACGACTGGGGCCAACGTCCTGACTTTC; cdr3_aa: CASSHPTTGANVLTF
j_call: TRBJ2-1; clone_size: few; v_call: TRBV9; d_call: TRBD2; cdr3_nt: TGTGCCAGCAGCGTAGAGGTAAGACTAGCGGCTGAGCAGTTCTTC; cdr3_aa: CASSVEVRLAAEQFF
j_call: TRBJ2-3; clone_size: many; v_call: TRBV7-8; d_call: TRBD2; cdr3_nt: TGTGCCAGCAGCTTAGAGGCGGGGATAGCGGGAGTTCTAGATACGCAGTATTTT; cdr3_aa: CASSLEAGIAGVLDTQYF
j_call: TRBJ2-1; clone_size: NA; v_call: TRBV20-1; d_call: TRBD2; cdr3_nt: TGCAGTGCCCCGGGACTAGCGGGGGGGCCTGAGCAGTTCTTC; cdr3_aa: CSAPGLAGGPEQFF
j_call: TRBJ2-7; clone_size: NA; v_call: TRBV28; d_call: NA; cdr3_nt: TGTGCCAGCAGCACGAAAGGCTACGAGCAGTACTTC; cdr3_aa: CASSTKGYEQYF
j_call: TRBJ2-3; clone_size: NA; v_call: TRBV7-9; d_call: NA; cdr3_nt: TGTGCCAGCAGCCTAGGTGGAGAGGCGTCAGATACGCAGTATTTT; cdr3_aa: CASSLGGEASDTQYF
j_call: TRBJ2-5; clone_size: few; v_call: TRBV6-5; d_call: NA; cdr3_nt: TGTGCCAGCAGTTCCCCCGCCCGGCGGCAGACCCAGTACTTC; cdr3_aa: CASSSPARRQTQYF
j_call: TRBJ2-1; clone_size: NA; v_call: TRBV6-2/TRBV6-3; d_call: NA; cdr3_nt: TGTGCCAGCAGCCGGACTAAGAGGTCCTACAATGAGCAGTTCTTC; cdr3_aa: CASSRTKRSYNEQFF
j_call: TRBJ2-7; clone_size: few; v_call: TRBV9; d_call: NA; cdr3_nt: TGTGCCAGCAGCGGGGACTCCGGGACGTCTACCTACGAGCAGTACTTC; cdr3_aa: CASSGDSGTSTYEQYF
j_call: TRBJ1-2; clone_size: many; v_call: TRBV20-1; d_call: TRBD1; cdr3_nt: TGCAGTGCTGGAAGGACAGGTCTACACGCCTTC; cdr3_aa: CSAGRTGLHAF